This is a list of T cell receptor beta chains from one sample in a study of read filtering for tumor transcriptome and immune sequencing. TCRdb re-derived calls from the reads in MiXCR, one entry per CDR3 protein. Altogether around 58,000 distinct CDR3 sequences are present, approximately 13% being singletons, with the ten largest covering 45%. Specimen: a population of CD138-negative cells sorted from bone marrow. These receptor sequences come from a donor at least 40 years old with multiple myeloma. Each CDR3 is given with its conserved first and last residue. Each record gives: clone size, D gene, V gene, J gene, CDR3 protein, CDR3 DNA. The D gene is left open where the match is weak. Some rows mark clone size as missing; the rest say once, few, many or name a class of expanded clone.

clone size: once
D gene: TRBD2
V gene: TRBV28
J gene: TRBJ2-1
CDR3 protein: CASSFSGLAGNNEQFF
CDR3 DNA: TGTGCCAGCAGTTTCTCAGGGCTAGCGGGAAACAATGAGCAGTTCTTC

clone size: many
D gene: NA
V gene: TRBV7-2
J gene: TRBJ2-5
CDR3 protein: CASSLEQRDQETQYF
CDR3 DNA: TGTGCCAGCAGCTTAGAACAGCGGGACCAAGAGACCCAGTACTTC

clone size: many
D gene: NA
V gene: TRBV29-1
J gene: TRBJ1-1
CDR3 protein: CSVAGAGRGRGEAFF
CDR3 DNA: TGCAGCGTTGCGGGGGCGGGAAGGGGCCGGGGTGAAGCTTTCTTT

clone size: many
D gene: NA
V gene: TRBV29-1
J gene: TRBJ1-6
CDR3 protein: CSVGDTLNSPLHF
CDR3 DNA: TGCAGCGTGGGCGACACCCTTAATTCACCCCTCCACTTT

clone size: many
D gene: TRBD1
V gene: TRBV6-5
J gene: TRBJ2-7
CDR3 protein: CASSQTGPAAWEQYF
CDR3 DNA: TGTGCCAGCAGCCAGACAGGGCCCGCGGCCTGGGAGCAGTACTTC

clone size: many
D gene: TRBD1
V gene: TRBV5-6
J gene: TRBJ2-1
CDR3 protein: CASSPPRGLSYNEQFF
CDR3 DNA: TGTGCCAGCAGCCCACCCAGGGGGCTCTCCTACAATGAGCAGTTCTTC

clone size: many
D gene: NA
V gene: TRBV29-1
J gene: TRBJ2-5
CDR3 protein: CSVAGFRAETQYF
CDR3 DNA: TGCAGCGTGGCGGGGTTTCGGGCGGAGACCCAGTACTTC

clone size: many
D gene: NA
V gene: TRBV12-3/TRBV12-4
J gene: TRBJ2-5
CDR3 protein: CASSFNPQESQETQYF
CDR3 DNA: TGTGCCAGCAGTTTTAACCCACAGGAGTCCCAAGAGACCCAGTACTTC

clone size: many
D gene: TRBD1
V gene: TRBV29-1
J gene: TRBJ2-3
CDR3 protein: CSVVAGTGRGTDTQYF
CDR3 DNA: TGCAGCGTTGTTGCCGGGACAGGCAGAGGGACAGATACGCAGTATTTT

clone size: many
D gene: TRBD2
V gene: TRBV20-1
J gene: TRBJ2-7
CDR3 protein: CSASSSGRALYEQYF
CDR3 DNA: TGCAGTGCTAGCAGTAGCGGGAGGGCCCTCTACGAGCAGTACTTC

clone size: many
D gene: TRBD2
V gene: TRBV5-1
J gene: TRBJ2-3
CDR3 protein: CASSLQGGGTDTQYF
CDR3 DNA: TGCGCCAGCTCCCTTCAGGGAGGGGGCACAGATACGCAGTATTTT

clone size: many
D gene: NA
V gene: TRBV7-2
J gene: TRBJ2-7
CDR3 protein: CASSPQVLGEQYF
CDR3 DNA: TGTGCCAGCAGCCCACAGGTCCTTGGGGAGCAGTACTTC

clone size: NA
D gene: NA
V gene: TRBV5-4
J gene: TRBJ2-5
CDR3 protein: CASSWPGETQYF
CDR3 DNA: TGTGCCAGCAGCTGGCCGGGAGAGACCCAGTACTTC

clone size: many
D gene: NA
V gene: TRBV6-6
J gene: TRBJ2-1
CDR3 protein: CASSYLKAASSYNEQFF
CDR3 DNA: TGTGCCAGCAGTTACTTGAAAGCGGCAAGCTCCTACAATGAGCAGTTCTTC

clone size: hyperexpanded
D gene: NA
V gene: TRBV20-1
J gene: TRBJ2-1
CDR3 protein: CSARDFSSASETYNEQFF
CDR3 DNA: TGCAGTGCTAGAGATTTTAGCTCCGCTAGCGAAACCTACAATGAGCAGTTCTTC

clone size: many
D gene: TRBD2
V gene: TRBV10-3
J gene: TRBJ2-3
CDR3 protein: CAISEFGLAGRLGTDTQYF
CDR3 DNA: TGTGCCATCAGTGAGTTTGGACTAGCGGGACGGCTGGGCACAGATACGCAGTATTTT

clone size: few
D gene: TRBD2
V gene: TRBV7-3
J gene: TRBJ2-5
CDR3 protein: CASSAGLAGQEAQYF
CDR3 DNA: TGTGCCAGCAGCGCGGGACTAGCGGGCCAAGAGGCCCAGTACTTC

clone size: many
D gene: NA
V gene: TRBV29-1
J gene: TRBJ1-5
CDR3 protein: CSVAPPGDRINQPQHF
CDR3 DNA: TGCAGCGTTGCCCCACCCGGAGACAGGATCAATCAGCCCCAGCATTTT